Below are 23 T cell receptor beta chains sequenced from a single sample in a study of cytomegalovirus exposure and HLA in healthy donors (dated by TCRdb to 2015 to 2018). The method behind the library was the immunoSEQ multiplex PCR assay. A mixture of 60 forward primers for TCR Vbeta segments and 13 reverse primers for TCR Jbeta segments was used in the multiplex PCR. What TCRdb holds here is the immuneACCESS table cut down to in-frame rearrangements. Part of the clones is not present; checked against another copy, under half of the missing clones reflect an unresolved V gene, and the others are unexplained. A total of 65,000 to 85,000 clones appear in this sample, about three quarters of them only once. The ten top clones hold about 12% of the sample. The source material was PBMCs. These receptors were collected from a male donor in good health and CMV-seropositive.

The chain employs TRBV7-8 and TRBJ2-7; D might be TRBD1 (6 bases). V was trimmed by 5 bases and J by 0 bases, leaving 14 bases between them. Germline assignment: CDR1 SGHVS and CDR2 FQNEAQ. The CDR3 runs to 15 residues. Here the CDR3 DNA reads TGTGCCAGCAGCACCTTCGACAGGTTCTCCTACGAGCAGTACTTC. The encoded protein is CASSTFDRFSYEQYF.

The V call is TRBV30, the J call TRBJ2-3, with 7 positions matching TRBD2. CDR1 and CDR2 (germline): GTSNPN, SVGIG (reference sequence). Unmatched junction bases numbered 3, after V lost 3 bases and J lost 3 bases. This CDR3 spans 13 amino acids. The CDR3 region is CAWRTRGTDTQYF. The CDR3 region has the DNA TGTGCCTGGAGAACGCGGGGGACAGATACGCAGTATTTT.

The chain couples TRBV4-1 to TRBJ2-1; the match to TRBD2 covers 7 bases. The CDR3 covers 17 residues. The germline CDR1 and CDR2 sequences are MGHRA and YSYEKL. The V and J ends lost 4 bases and 0 bases, in that order; junction bases with no gene match: 9. The DNA of the CDR3 is TGCGCCAGCAGCCTAGCTGCACTAGCGTCCTCCTACAATGAGCAGTTCTTC. Residues: CASSLAALASSYNEQFF.

The chain couples TRBV7-9 to TRBJ2-1; D perhaps matches TRBD2 (6 bases). Trimming left V 5 bases short and J 2 bases short, with 13 bases between. Germline assignment: CDR1 SEHNR and CDR2 FQNEAQ (reference sequence). The CDR3 loop spans 15 amino acids. The CDR3 DNA sequence: TGTGCCAGCAGCCCAGACGGGAGTACCTACAATGAGCAGTTCTTC. The encoded protein is CASSPDGSTYNEQFF.

The chain combines TRBV10-1 with TRBJ2-1, with 9 bases aligning to TRBD2. This CDR3 has 14 amino acids. Germline-derived CDR1 and CDR2 are WNHNN and SYGVQD (reference sequence). V was pared by 4 bases and J by 6 bases, with 4 bases of the junction left unmatched. CDR3 sequence (DNA): TGCGCCAGCAGTGCTAGCGGGACCTTCAATGAGCAGTTCTTC. As protein: CASSASGTFNEQFF.

Comments on this clone: Other DNA sequences from this sample encode an identical CDR3 as well. The V and J genes are TRBV6-5 and TRBJ2-2; 10 nucleotides match TRBD1. Germline V gene lookup returns CDR1 MNHEY and CDR2 SVGAGI. The trim removed 4 bases at V and 5 bases at J, leaving 7 bases unmatched. This CDR3 spans 16 amino acids. CDR3 coding DNA: TGTGCCAGCAGTTTCGGACAGGGGGTGGGGACCGGGGAGCTGTTTTTT. Amino acid sequence: CASSFGQGVGTGELFF.

This sequence joins TRBV4-2 and TRBJ2-7; the match to TRBD1 covers 10 bases. Losses at the gene ends were 0 bases for V and 5 bases for J; bases not matched to a gene: 7. CDR3 length: 16 residues. Germline V lookup: CDR1 LGHNA, CDR2 YNFKEQ. The CDR3 coding sequence is TGTGCCAGCAGCCAAGAAGGGGTAGACAGGGGGCACGAGCAGTACTTC. Translated: CASSQEGVDRGHEQYF.

This chain links TRBV18 with TRBJ2-7, with TRBD2 as a possible D gene (5 bases). V was pared by 5 bases and J by 2 bases, with 7 bases between. This CDR3 has 12 residues. Germline values: CDR1 KGHSH, CDR2 LQKENI. The CDR3 here is CASSEGPYEQYF. CDR3 coding DNA: TGTGCCAGCTCAGAGGGCCCCTACGAGCAGTACTTC.

The chain has TRBV7-3 and TRBJ1-2; possible D gene TRBD1, 5 bases. The V end lost 5 bases, the J end lost 8 bases, and 18 bases lay between the germline ends. The CDR3 contains 14 residues. Looked up from germline, CDR1 is SGHTA and CDR2 is FQGTGA. The CDR3 spells CASSPAGLTGGYTF. The CDR3 DNA follows: TGTGCCAGCAGCCCGGCGGGACTTACGGGAGGCTACACCTTC.

This chain connects TRBV28 to TRBJ2-3, with D tentatively TRBD1 (6 bases). Trimming removed 5 bases at V and 4 bases at J, with 16 bases between. Germline CDR1 MDHEN, CDR2 SYDVKM. This CDR3 has 15 residues. The CDR3 DNA reads TGTGCCAGCAGTGTACAGGGAGCTGGTGCAGATACGCAGTATTTT. Translation: CASSVQGAGADTQYF. Supplemented by reference TRBV28 and TRBJ2-3, the full variable domain reads DVKVTQSSRYLVKRTGEKVFLECVQDMDHENMFWYRQDPGLGLRLIYFSYDVKMKEKGDIPEGYSVSREKKERFSLILESASTNQTSMYLCASSVQGAGADTQYFGPGTRLTVL.

This clone was observed once. The chain joins TRBV7-9 to TRBJ2-1, with 8 nucleotides matching TRBD2. The germline V gene encodes CDR1 SEHNR and CDR2 FQNEAQ (reference sequence). CDR3 length: 15 amino acids. After removal of 0 bases from V and 5 bases from J, the junction contained 3 bases not matched to a gene. The CDR3 DNA sequence: TGTGCCAGCAGCTTAGCCGGGACTAGAAACAATGAGCAGTTCTTC. Translation: CASSLAGTRNNEQFF.

For this clone: In the same sample, other DNA sequences code for this CDR3. V and J are TRBV5-4 and TRBJ2-5; D perhaps matches TRBD1 (5 bases). Trimming stripped 0 bases from V and 1 base from J, with 7 bases between. The CDR3 is 14 residues long. Per germline, CDR1 SGHNT and CDR2 YYREEE (reference sequence). The CDR3 loop reads CASSLGQTQETQYF. CDR3 in DNA: TGTGCCAGCAGCTTGGGACAGACCCAAGAGACCCAGTACTTC.

The chain joins TRBV2 to TRBJ2-7; tentatively, D is TRBD1 (6 bases). Trimming removed 1 base at V and 0 bases at J, with 10 bases between. The CDR3 consists of 15 residues. The germline CDR1 and CDR2 sequences are SNHLY and FYNNEI. The CDR3 loop reads CASSEGGQFSYEQYF. Written as DNA, the CDR3 is TGTGCCAGCAGTGAAGGAGGACAGTTCTCCTACGAGCAGTACTTC. Variable domain in full (rest from reference TRBV2 and TRBJ2-7): EPEVTQTPSHQVTQMGQEVILRCVPISNHLYFYWYRQILGQKVEFLVSFYNNEISEKSEIFDDQFSVERPDGSNFTLKIRSTKLEDSAMYFCASSEGGQFSYEQYFGPGTRLTVT.

The chain couples TRBV29-1 to TRBJ2-3; D might be TRBD2 (5 bases). The CDR3 has 13 residues. Germline assignment: CDR1 SQVTM and CDR2 ANQGSEA. Trimming took off 2 bases at V and 3 bases at J, with 9 bases between the two ends. In DNA form, the CDR3 reads TGCAGCGTTGAACGGGGTGTAACAGATACGCAGTATTTT. Translation gives CSVERGVTDTQYF.

V gene TRBV29-1 combines with J gene TRBJ1-3, with a weak D call TRBD1 (5 bases). This CDR3 comprises 14 residues. CDR1 and CDR2 from the germline V gene are SQVTM and ANQGSEA. V was shortened by 3 bases and J by 0 bases, with 9 bases between the two germline ends. The CDR3 is CSVDTGASGNTIYF. CDR3 DNA: TGCAGCGTTGATACAGGCGCCTCTGGAAACACCATATATTTT.

This clone has just a few counts. The genes are TRBV9 and TRBJ1-6, with 8 bases lining up with TRBD1. The CDR3 is made up of 15 amino acids. Looked up from germline, CDR1 is SGDLS and CDR2 is YYNGEE. The trim removed 1 base at V and 9 bases at J, leaving 6 bases unmatched. The CDR3 protein is CASSVQTGGGSPLHF. The CDR3 bases are TGTGCCAGCAGCGTACAAACAGGGGGGGGTTCACCCCTCCACTTT.

This chain links TRBV9 with TRBJ2-7; 9 bases fit TRBD2. The CDR3 spans 15 residues. Germline CDR1 reads SGDLS; CDR2 reads YYNGEE. Trimming removed 0 bases from V and 5 bases from J; junction bases left unmatched: 6. The CDR3 DNA reads TGTGCCAGCAGCGTAGGGCTAGCGGGAAAGGACGAGCAGTACTTC. This translates into CASSVGLAGKDEQYF.

The V call is TRBV18, the J call TRBJ2-3, with D possibly matching TRBD1 (5 bases). Trimming pared 3 bases from V and 1 base from J, leaving 11 bases between. Germline CDR1 is KGHSH and CDR2 is LQKENI. The CDR3 consists of 15 residues. The CDR3 is CASSPAGQGTDTQYF. The CDR3, as DNA: TGTGCCAGCTCACCGGCAGGGCAGGGCACAGATACGCAGTATTTT.

The V and J genes are TRBV13 and TRBJ2-3, with 12 positions matching TRBD1. The CDR3 runs to 15 residues. J gave up 6 bases and V 5 bases, and 6 bases lay outside the gene matches. Germline lookup yields CDR1 PRHDT and CDR2 FYEKMQ (reference sequence). The CDR3 loop is CASSLGQGATDTQYF. Written as DNA, the CDR3 is TGTGCCAGCAGCCTGGGACAGGGGGCCACCGATACGCAGTATTTT.

V gene TRBV5-1 combines with J gene TRBJ2-1; D is ambiguous. The CDR3 extends over 15 amino acids. In germline, CDR1 is SGHRS, CDR2 YFSETQ. Trimming stripped 0 bases from V and 0 bases from J, with 7 bases between. The CDR3 bases are TGCGCCAGCAGCTTGGTGGGCCGCTCCTACAATGAGCAGTTCTTC. Translation: CASSLVGRSYNEQFF. Combining the CDR3 with reference TRBV5-1 and TRBJ2-1 gives the whole variable domain KAGVTQTPRYLIKTRGQQVTLSCSPISGHRSVSWYQQTPGQGLQFLFEYFSETQRNKGNFPGRFSGRQFSNSRSEMNVSTLELGDSALYLCASSLVGRSYNEQFFGPGTRLTVL.

This clone has just a few counts. The J gene is TRBJ2-1, the V gene TRBV9, with D possibly matching TRBD2 (6 bases). CDR1 is SGDLS and CDR2 is YYNGEE in the germline V gene. The CDR3 loop spans 15 amino acids. Trimming left V 2 bases short and J 4 bases short, with 13 bases between. The DNA for the CDR3 is TGTGCCAGCAGCGTCTCGGGACTTCCATACAATGAGCAGTTCTTC. Its protein product is CASSVSGLPYNEQFF.

This clone has just a few counts. The chain uses TRBV30 and TRBJ2-7; 7 bases are shared with TRBD2. This CDR3 region has 16 residues. Germline lookup yields CDR1 GTSNPN and CDR2 SVGIG (reference sequence). V trimming: 4 bases; J trimming: 0 bases; junction bases outside the gene matches: 12. The CDR3 sequence is CAWIPLGGRSSYEQYF. The CDR3 bases are TGTGCCTGGATCCCACTGGGCGGGAGATCCTCCTACGAGCAGTACTTC.

This clone was seen just once. The chain has TRBV30 and TRBJ2-7, with a tentative D call TRBD1 (6 bases). The CDR3 extends over 16 amino acids. Looked up from germline, CDR1 is GTSNPN and CDR2 is SVGIG (reference sequence). Trimming took 5 bases from V and 6 from J, leaving 26 bases between them. CDR3: CAWARSVGAGKGEQYF. The CDR3 coding sequence is TGTGCCTGGGCCCGTAGTGTGGGGGCAGGGAAGGGCGAGCAGTACTTC.